These T cell receptor beta chains were read from a single sample in a study of T cell responses to AZD1222 COVID-19 vaccine. Produced via immunoSEQ multiplex PCR; TCRdb's table is partial and in-frame only. The sample lists roughly 180,000 clones; 90% to 95% were seen once. This material consisted of peripheral blood, taken 28 days after the second AZD1222 dose. The receptors originated from an adult who received the AZD1222 COVID-19 vaccine. Each CDR3 is given with its conserved first and last residue. A D gene is named only where the DNA matches it firmly. Some rows mark clone size as missing; the rest say once, few, many or name a class of expanded clone.

clone size,J gene,V gene,D gene,CDR3 length,CDR3 protein,CDR3 DNA
-,TRBJ1-2,TRBV5-6,TRBD1,12,CASSFNRGGYTF,TGTGCCAGCAGCTTCAACAGGGGCGGCTACACCTTC
-,TRBJ2-7,TRBV7-2,-,14,CASSLLGGGDEQYF,TGTGCCAGCAGCTTGTTGGGGGGAGGAGACGAGCAGTACTTC
-,TRBJ2-1,TRBV24-1,TRBD2,14,CASASSGINNEQFF,TGTGCCTCCGCCTCTAGCGGGATCAACAATGAGCAGTTCTTC
-,TRBJ1-1,TRBV5-1,-,13,CAGKEQENTEAFF,TGCGCCGGGAAAGAACAGGAGAACACTGAAGCTTTCTTT
-,TRBJ1-1,TRBV5-1,-,14,CASSLERLNTEAFF,TGCGCCAGCAGCTTAGAAAGGTTGAACACTGAAGCTTTCTTT
-,TRBJ1-1,TRBV6-5,-,15,CASTLDPQGRTEAFF,TGTGCCAGCACCCTCGACCCCCAGGGTAGAACTGAAGCTTTCTTT
-,TRBJ1-2,TRBV19,-,15,CASSTPGGSGYGYTF,TGTGCCAGTAGTACCCCGGGAGGGAGCGGCTATGGCTACACCTTC
-,TRBJ1-1,TRBV7-9,-,11,CASSKDSMGFF,TGTGCCAGCAGCAAGGACAGTATGGGTTTCTTT
-,TRBJ2-3,TRBV6-2/TRBV6-3,TRBD2,18,CASSYGKTSGAYTDTQYF,TGTGCCAGCAGTTACGGTAAAACTAGCGGGGCATACACAGATACGCAGTATTTT
-,TRBJ1-6,TRBV5-4,-,14,CASRAGTVDSPLHF,TGTGCCAGCAGGGCCGGTACAGTGGATTCACCCCTCCACTTT
-,TRBJ2-7,TRBV7-6,TRBD1,13,CASSLSRGREQYF,TGTGCCAGCAGCCTGTCCAGGGGGCGCGAGCAGTACTTC
-,TRBJ2-2,TRBV30,TRBD1,15,CAWSPGTGATGELFF,TGTGCCTGGAGTCCAGGGACAGGAGCCACCGGGGAGCTGTTTTTT
-,TRBJ2-5,TRBV4-3,TRBD1,15,CASSQDGQGRETQYF,TGCGCCAGCAGCCAAGATGGACAGGGGCGAGAGACCCAGTACTTC
-,TRBJ2-1,TRBV6-6,TRBD1,17,CASSQFTGGTSYNEQFF,TGTGCCAGCAGTCAGTTTACAGGGGGCACGTCCTACAATGAGCAGTTCTTC
-,TRBJ1-5,TRBV30,-,14,CAWRTQGSNQPQHF,TGTGCCTGGAGGACACAGGGCAGCAATCAGCCCCAGCATTTT
-,TRBJ2-2,TRBV5-1,-,14,CASSTVPDTGELFF,TGCGCCAGCAGCACGGTACCAGACACCGGGGAGCTGTTTTTT
-,TRBJ1-2,TRBV2,TRBD1,14,CASSKTGGGYGYTF,TGTGCCAGCAGTAAGACAGGGGGCGGCTATGGCTACACCTTC
-,TRBJ1-1,TRBV10-3,-,11,CATTGNTEAFF,TGTGCCACCACAGGTAACACTGAAGCTTTCTTT
-,TRBJ1-1,TRBV18,TRBD1,14,CASSRQGEGTEAFF,TGTGCCAGCTCCCGACAGGGTGAAGGTACTGAAGCTTTCTTT
-,TRBJ1-4,TRBV5-4,-,13,CASSSTENEKLFF,TGTGCCAGCAGCTCGACAGAAAATGAAAAACTGTTTTTT
few,TRBJ1-2,TRBV19,-,14,CASSIRTAQGGYTF,TGTGCCAGTAGTATAAGGACGGCTCAGGGTGGCTACACCTTC
-,TRBJ1-4,TRBV19,-,15,CASSGRQSLNEKLFF,TGTGCCAGTAGTGGTAGACAGAGTCTTAATGAAAAACTGTTTTTT